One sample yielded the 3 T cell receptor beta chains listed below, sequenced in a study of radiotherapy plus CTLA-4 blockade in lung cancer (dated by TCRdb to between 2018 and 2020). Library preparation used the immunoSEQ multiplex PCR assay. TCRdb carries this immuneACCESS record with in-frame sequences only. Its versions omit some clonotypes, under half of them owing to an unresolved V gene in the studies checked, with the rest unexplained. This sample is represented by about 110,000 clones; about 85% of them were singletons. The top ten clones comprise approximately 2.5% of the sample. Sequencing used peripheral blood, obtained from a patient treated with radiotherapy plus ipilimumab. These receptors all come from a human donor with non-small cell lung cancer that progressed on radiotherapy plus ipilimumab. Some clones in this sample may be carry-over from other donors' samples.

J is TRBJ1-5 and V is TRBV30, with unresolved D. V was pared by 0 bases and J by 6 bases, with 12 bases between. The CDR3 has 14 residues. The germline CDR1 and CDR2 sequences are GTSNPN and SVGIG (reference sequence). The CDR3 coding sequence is TGTGCCTGGAGTGTAGCCCATCGGATTCAGCCCCAGCATTTT. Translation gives CAWSVAHRIQPQHF.

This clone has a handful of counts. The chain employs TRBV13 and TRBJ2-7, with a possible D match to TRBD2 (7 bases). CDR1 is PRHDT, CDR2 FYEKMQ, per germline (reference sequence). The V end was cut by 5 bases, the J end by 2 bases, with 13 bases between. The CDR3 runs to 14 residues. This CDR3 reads CASSAWEGAYEQYF. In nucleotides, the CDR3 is TGTGCCAGCAGCGCCTGGGAGGGGGCCTACGAGCAGTACTTC.

The CDR3 spells CASSVGLAGHPYEQYF. The DNA for the CDR3 is TGTGCCAGCAGCGTGGGACTAGCGGGTCACCCCTACGAGCAGTACTTC. The J gene is TRBJ2-7, the V gene TRBV9; 12 nucleotides agree with TRBD2. The CDR3 is made up of 16 amino acids. Germline CDR1 is SGDLS and CDR2 is YYNGEE. The junction had 5 bases not matched to a gene; V was cut back by 2 bases and J by 2 bases.